A selection of T cell receptor beta chains follows, all from one sample in a study of T cells in Graves' hyperthyroidism and ophthalmopathy. TCRdb itself ran the multiplex PCR reads through MiXCR, one entry per CDR3 protein. The sample has around 540,000 distinct CDR3 sequences; around 16% are singletons. The sequenced sample was blood. Receptors originate from a woman aged 25 to 39 with Graves' ophthalmopathy. CDR3s leave out the opening cysteine and the closing phenylalanine or tryptophan. The order of the fields is CDR3 length, clone size, J gene, V gene, CDR3 protein. Some rows mark clone size as missing; the rest say once, few, many or name a class of expanded clone.

9 | many | TRBJ1-3 | TRBV30 | ARDSGNTIY
12 | few | TRBJ2-1 | TRBV9 | ASRPPGQGNEQF
11 | . | TRBJ2-6 | TRBV19 | ASIMAGANVLT
13 | many | TRBJ2-4 | TRBV12-3/TRBV12-4 | ASSLGGLAKNIQY
17 | . | TRBJ2-7 | TRBV5-1 | ASSLVWASGSSMGSEQY
14 | many | TRBJ2-5 | TRBV7-6 | ASSLLGGTGRKTQY
14 | . | TRBJ2-7 | TRBV2 | ASSEARAGGEYEQY
9 | many | TRBJ2-7 | TRBV7-2 | ASSTMDEQY
15 | few | TRBJ2-7 | TRBV4-3 | ASSQDEGGPAVFEQY
11 | . | TRBJ1-1 | TRBV30 | AWSPLRGTEAF
11 | few | TRBJ1-1 | TRBV19 | ASSPSLDTEAF
13 | . | TRBJ2-3 | TRBV19 | ASSTRTGSTDTQY
11 | many | TRBJ2-7 | TRBV6-1 | ASRRQGAYEQY
9 | many | TRBJ2-1 | TRBV11-2 | ASTNTNEQF
12 | few | TRBJ1-1 | TRBV19 | ASSWRKGGTEAF
14 | few | TRBJ2-7 | TRBV3-1 | ASSPVGGTGSYEQY
9 | . | TRBJ1-2 | TRBV29-1 | SVNAGGGYT
12 | many | TRBJ2-3 | TRBV12-3/TRBV12-4 | ASNASGKRDTQY
13 | . | TRBJ2-2 | TRBV5-6 | ASSFGTTNSGELF
15 | few | TRBJ2-2 | TRBV7-3 | ASSPLNGRANTGELF
13 | many | TRBJ2-3 | TRBV2 | ASSVSGGSTDTQY
12 | . | TRBJ2-2 | TRBV5-1 | ASSPGQGIGELF
17 | . | TRBJ2-3 | TRBV29-1 | SVERVFRTSGFRTDTQY
13 | . | TRBJ2-1 | TRBV7-8 | ASSVGTSGADEQF
12 | few | TRBJ2-1 | TRBV9 | ASSARESGNEQF
13 | . | TRBJ2-3 | TRBV27 | ASSPPRTWADTQY
13 | many | TRBJ2-1 | TRBV18 | ASSPPGGTYNEQF
14 | few | TRBJ1-6 | TRBV6-1 | ASSESYRGLDSPLH
10 | many | TRBJ2-5 | TRBV7-2 | ASSLTTETQY
15 | many | TRBJ2-7 | TRBV25-1 | ASSDWGMTGLGYEQY
11 | . | TRBJ1-4 | TRBV6-2/TRBV6-3 | ASSSDLNEKLF
11 | . | TRBJ2-3 | TRBV10-3 | AISAPGTDTQY
10 | . | TRBJ2-5 | TRBV6-1 | ASSVDFETQY
12 | few | TRBJ1-3 | TRBV28 | ASSWFSSGNTIY
14 | many | TRBJ2-1 | TRBV27 | ASSPSFGGFYNEQF
12 | . | TRBJ1-5 | TRBV6-1 | ASRYSWSNQPQH
15 | few | TRBJ1-4 | TRBV20-1 | SALPGQGRLVNEKLF
14 | . | TRBJ2-7 | TRBV18 | ASSPQGSRGIYEQY
15 | . | TRBJ2-3 | TRBV6-1 | ASSEEGPAGASDTQY
14 | few | TRBJ2-4 | TRBV6-1 | ASIGMGGLTKNIQY
13 | . | TRBJ2-3 | TRBV7-3 | ASSPGTGVGDTQY
14 | few | TRBJ1-2 | TRBV5-1 | ASSQGTGVLNYGYT
14 | many | TRBJ2-5 | TRBV2 | ASSEPLAGGPETQY
12 | few | TRBJ2-7 | TRBV5-6 | ASSFGTPLYEQY
12 | . | TRBJ1-1 | TRBV7-9 | ASSLAVGTTEAF
12 | . | TRBJ1-6 | TRBV7-9 | ASSLGQGLSPLH
12 | many | TRBJ1-5 | TRBV2 | ASRSLGDGQPQH
12 | many | TRBJ2-1 | TRBV5-1 | ASSFGQGFDEQF
11 | few | TRBJ2-3 | TRBV12-3/TRBV12-4 | ASSDRGTGTQY
14 | many | TRBJ2-1 | TRBV13 | ASSLAPVAGGGEQF
13 | . | TRBJ2-1 | TRBV27 | ASSFWALVSNEQF
12 | . | TRBJ2-7 | TRBV7-9 | ASGGQGTIHEQY
14 | . | TRBJ1-3 | TRBV10-3 | AISDLGQSSGNTIY
13 | many | TRBJ2-1 | TRBV5-1 | ASSLVSGGYNEQF
9 | many | TRBJ2-7 | TRBV20-1 | SASANYEQY
14 | few | TRBJ1-6 | TRBV28 | ASSLWGAVYNSPLH
12 | . | TRBJ2-7 | TRBV20-1 | SAPMTSSAYGQY
13 | . | TRBJ2-3 | TRBV11-2 | ASSSPSDPTDTQY
11 | few | TRBJ2-2 | TRBV27 | ASSPPETGELF